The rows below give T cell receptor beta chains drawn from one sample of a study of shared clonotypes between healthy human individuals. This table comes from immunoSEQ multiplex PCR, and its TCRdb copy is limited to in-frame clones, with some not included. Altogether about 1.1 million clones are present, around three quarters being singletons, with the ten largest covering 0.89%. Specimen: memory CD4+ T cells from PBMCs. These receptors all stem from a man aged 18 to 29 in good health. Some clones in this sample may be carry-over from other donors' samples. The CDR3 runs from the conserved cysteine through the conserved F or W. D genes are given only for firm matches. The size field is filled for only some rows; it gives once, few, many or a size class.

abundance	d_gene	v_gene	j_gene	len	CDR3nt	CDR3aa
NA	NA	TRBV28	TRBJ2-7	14	TGTGCCAGCAGTTTAGGGGCAGTATCCTACGAGCAGTACTTC	CASSLGAVSYEQYF
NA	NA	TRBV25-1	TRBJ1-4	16	TGTGCCAGCAGTGAATCAGCGGGACGCCCCAATGAAAAACTGTTTTTT	CASSESAGRPNEKLFF
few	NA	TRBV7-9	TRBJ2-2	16	TGTGCCAGCAGCTTCCCGGGGGTGGGGAGCACCGGGGAGCTGTTTTTT	CASSFPGVGSTGELFF
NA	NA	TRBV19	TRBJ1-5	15	TGTGCCAGCCAAAGACAGGCCCTTAGCAATCAGCCCCAGCATTTT	CASQRQALSNQPQHF
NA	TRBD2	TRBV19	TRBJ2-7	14	TGTGCCAGTAGTATAGCGGGAGGCGGTTCTTCACAGTACTTC	CASSIAGGGSSQYF
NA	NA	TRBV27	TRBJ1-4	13	TGTGCCAGCAGTCGGGGCCTGAGTGAAAAACTGTTTTTT	CASSRGLSEKLFF
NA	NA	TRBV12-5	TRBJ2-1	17	TGTGCTAGTGGTTTGGTACTTGACGGGAGCTCCTACAATGAGCAGTTCTTC	CASGLVLDGSSYNEQFF
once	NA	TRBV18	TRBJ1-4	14	TGTGCCAGCTCACCAAGGTCGACTGATGAAAAACTGTTTTTT	CASSPRSTDEKLFF
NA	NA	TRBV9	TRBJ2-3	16	TGTGCCAGCAGCGTAGATAGCGGAACTAGCACAGATACGCAGTATTTT	CASSVDSGTSTDTQYF
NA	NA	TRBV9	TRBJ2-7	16	TGTGCCAGCAGCCCCTCAGGGTGGGGGTTCCCCTACGAGCAGTACTTC	CASSPSGWGFPYEQYF
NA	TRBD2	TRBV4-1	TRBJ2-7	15	TGCGCCAGCAGCCAAGCCGGGACTAAAACCTACGAGCAGTACTTC	CASSQAGTKTYEQYF
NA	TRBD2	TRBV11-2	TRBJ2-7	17	TGTGCCAGCAGCTTAGGCTCCCCTTCCAGCGGGGCCGGTGAGCAGTACTTC	CASSLGSPSSGAGEQYF
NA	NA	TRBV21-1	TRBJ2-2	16	TGTGCCAGCAGCAAAGAGGGTAAGGTAGGCACCGGGGAGCTGTTTTTT	CASSKEGKVGTGELFF
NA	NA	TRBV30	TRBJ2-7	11	TGTGCCTGGAGTGAACGATACGAGCAGTACTTC	CAWSERYEQYF
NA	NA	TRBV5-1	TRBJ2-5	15	TGCGCCAGCAGCTTTGGGGTCTCGTACCAAGAGACCCAGTACTTC	CASSFGVSYQETQYF
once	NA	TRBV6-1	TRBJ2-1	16	TGTGCCAGCAGTGAATTCGGGAGCGGGTCCTACAATGAGCAGTTCTTC	CASSEFGSGSYNEQFF
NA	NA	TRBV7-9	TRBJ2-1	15	TGTGCCAGCAGCGGCGGGGGCTCTTCTGACAATGAGCAGTTCTTC	CASSGGGSSDNEQFF
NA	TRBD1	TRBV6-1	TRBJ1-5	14	TGTGCCAGCACGGACAGGGTGGCGAGTCAGCCCCAGCATTTT	CASTDRVASQPQHF
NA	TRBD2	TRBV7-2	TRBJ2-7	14	TGTGCCAGCAGCGTGGTAGCGGGACCCTACGAGCAGTACTTC	CASSVVAGPYEQYF
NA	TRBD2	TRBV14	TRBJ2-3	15	TGTGCCAGCAGCCGACTAGCGACCAGCACAGATACGCAGTATTTT	CASSRLATSTDTQYF
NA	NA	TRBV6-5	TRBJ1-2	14	TGTGCCAGCAGTTACGGCCGCGAGGGGTATGGCTACACCTTC	CASSYGREGYGYTF
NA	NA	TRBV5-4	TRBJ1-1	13	TGTGCCAGCAGCCTAGACCCTAACACTGAAGCTTTCTTT	CASSLDPNTEAFF
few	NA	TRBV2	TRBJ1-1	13	TGTGCCAGCAGTCCCTTCGGCGGACTGGGAGCTTTCTTT	CASSPFGGLGAFF
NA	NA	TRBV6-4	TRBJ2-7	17	TGTGCCAGCAGTGGCTCGACCCCACGGGGAACCCCCTACGAGCAGTACTTC	CASSGSTPRGTPYEQYF
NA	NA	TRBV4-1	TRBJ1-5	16	TGCGCCAGCAGCCAAGAGGGGGGTTTCGGCAATCAGCCCCAGCATTTT	CASSQEGGFGNQPQHF
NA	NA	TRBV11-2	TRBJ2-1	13	TGTGCCAGCAGCACAGAAGTTTACAATGAGCAGTTCTTC	CASSTEVYNEQFF
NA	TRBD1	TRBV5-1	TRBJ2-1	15	TGCGCCAGCAGCTTGGTGGGACAGGGTTTGCATGAGCAGTTCTTC	CASSLVGQGLHEQFF
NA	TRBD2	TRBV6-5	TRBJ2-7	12	TGTGCCAGCAGTTACACGGGGGGCGAGCAGTACTTC	CASSYTGGEQYF
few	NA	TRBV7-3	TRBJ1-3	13	TGTGCCAGCAGCCCCCCATCCGGAAACACCATATATTTT	CASSPPSGNTIYF
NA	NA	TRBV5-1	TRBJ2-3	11	TGCGCCAGCATCTCGGCAGATACGCAGTATTTT	CASISADTQYF
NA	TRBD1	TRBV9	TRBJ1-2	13	TGTGCCAGCAGCGACAGGGGAAACTATGGCTACACCTTC	CASSDRGNYGYTF
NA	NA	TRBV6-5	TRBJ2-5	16	TGTGCCAGCAGTTATACCATCGGACATCCACAAGAGACCCAGTACTTC	CASSYTIGHPQETQYF
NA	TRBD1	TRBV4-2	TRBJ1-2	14	TGTGCCAGCAGCTCAGGACAGGGAGGATATGGCTACACCTTC	CASSSGQGGYGYTF
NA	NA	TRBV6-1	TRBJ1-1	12	TGTGCCAGCAGCAACAGGGTCGCTGAAGCTTTCTTT	CASSNRVAEAFF
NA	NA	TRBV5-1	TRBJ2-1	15	TGCGCCAGCAGCTTGGGTTCGGCCGGTTACAATGAGCAGTTCTTC	CASSLGSAGYNEQFF
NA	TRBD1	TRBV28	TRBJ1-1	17	TGTGCCAGCAGTCCCTGGGGGGGAGGGGGCTCGGCCACTGAAGCTTTCTTT	CASSPWGGGGSATEAFF
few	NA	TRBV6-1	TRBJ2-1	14	TGTGCCGGAAAGGGACATACCTCCTACAATGAGCAGTTCTTC	CAGKGHTSYNEQFF
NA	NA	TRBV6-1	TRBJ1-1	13	TGTGCCAGCAGTGGGACTTGGAACACTGAAGCTTTCTTT	CASSGTWNTEAFF
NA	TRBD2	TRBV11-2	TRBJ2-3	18	TGTGCCAGCAGCTTCCTCGGGATTGAGCGGGGAAACACAGATACGCAGTATTTT	CASSFLGIERGNTDTQYF
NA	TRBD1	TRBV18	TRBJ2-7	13	TGTGCCAGTACGACAGGGCCGACCTACGAGCAGTACTTC	CASTTGPTYEQYF
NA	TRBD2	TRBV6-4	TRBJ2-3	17	TGTGCCAGCAGGGGACTAGCGGGAAAGGAGAGCACAGATACGCAGTATTTT	CASRGLAGKESTDTQYF
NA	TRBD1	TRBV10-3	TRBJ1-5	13	TGTGCCATCAGACAGGGGCTCAATCAGCCCCAGCATTTT	CAIRQGLNQPQHF
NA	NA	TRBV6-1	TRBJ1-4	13	TGTGCCAGCAGTGAAGGTCTGGAGGAAAAACTGTTTTTT	CASSEGLEEKLFF
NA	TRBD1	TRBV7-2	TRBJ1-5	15	TGTGCCAGCAGCCCCAACAGGGGGCAGGGTCAGCCCCAGCATTTT	CASSPNRGQGQPQHF
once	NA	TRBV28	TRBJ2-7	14	TGTGCCAGCAGTTTACTCGACAGGCCCTACGAGCAGTACTTC	CASSLLDRPYEQYF
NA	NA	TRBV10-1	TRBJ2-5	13	TGCGCCAGCAGCGAAAGGACAGAAGAGACCCAGTACTTC	CASSERTEETQYF
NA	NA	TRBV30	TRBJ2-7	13	TGTGCCTGGAGTGTGACAGTCTCCTACGAGCAGTACTTC	CAWSVTVSYEQYF
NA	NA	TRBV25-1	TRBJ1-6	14	TGTGCCAGCAGTGGGCAGGGGTTTAATTCACCCCTCCACTTT	CASSGQGFNSPLHF
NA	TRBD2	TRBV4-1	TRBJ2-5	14	TGCGCCAGCAGCCGACTAGCGGTCCAAGAGACCCAGTACTTC	CASSRLAVQETQYF
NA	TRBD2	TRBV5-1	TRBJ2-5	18	TGCGCCAGCAGCTTCGGCGGCAGCACTAGCGGAGCCCAAGAGACCCAGTACTTC	CASSFGGSTSGAQETQYF
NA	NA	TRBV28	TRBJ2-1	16	TGTGCCAGCAGTTTCGTTCGGGACGTCCCCTACAATGAGCAGTTCTTC	CASSFVRDVPYNEQFF
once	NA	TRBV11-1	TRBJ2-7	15	TGTGCCAGCAGCTCCCCGGCGGAAAGTTCCTACGAGCAGTACTTC	CASSSPAESSYEQYF
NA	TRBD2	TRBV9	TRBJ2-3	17	TGTGCCAGCAGCGTATCTATTCTAGCGGGAGGGGCAGATACGCAGTATTTT	CASSVSILAGGADTQYF
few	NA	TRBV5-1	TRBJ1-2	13	TGCGCCAGCAGCTTGGGACAGGTTGCTGGCTACACCTTC	CASSLGQVAGYTF
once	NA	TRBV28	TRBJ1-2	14	TGTGCCAGCAGTTTAAACACAGCTCACTATGGCTACACCTTC	CASSLNTAHYGYTF
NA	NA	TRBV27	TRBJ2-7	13	TGTGCCAGCAGTCGGGGGCCCAACTACGAGCAGTACTTC	CASSRGPNYEQYF
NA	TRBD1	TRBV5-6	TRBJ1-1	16	TGTGCCAGCAGCTTGGGGGCTCCCTCAGGGGGCACTGAAGCTTTCTTT	CASSLGAPSGGTEAFF
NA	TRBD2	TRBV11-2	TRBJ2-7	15	TGTGCCAGCAGCCTCGCTCCGGGAGGGCCGTACGAGCAGTACTTC	CASSLAPGGPYEQYF
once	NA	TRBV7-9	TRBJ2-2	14	TGTGCCAGCAGCTTTTGGGGATTATCCGGGGAGCTGTTTTTT	CASSFWGLSGELFF